This T cell receptor (beta chain) derives from a study of T cells in localized non-small cell lung cancer. Study results and limitations: Sequencing, confined to only one tumor region, leaves heterogeneity possible. Uninvolved adjacent lung had more T cell clonality than any other tissue, topping tumor. For the top 100 tumor clones, a median roughly 56 also appeared in adjacent lung.

CDR1 and CDR2 from the germline V gene are SEHNR and FQNEAQ (reference sequence). There are 13 residues in the CDR3. Unmatched junction bases numbered 3, after V lost 5 bases and J lost 5 bases. Worth noting for this clone: Its specificity is unknown.

Profiled with immunoSEQ multiplex PCR; TCRdb holds only in-frame clones, not every one. The table lists about 30,000 clones, around nine tenths of them singletons. The sample here was peripheral blood, taken before any cancer treatment. The chain links TRBV7-9 to TRBJ2-1, with 7 positions matching TRBD1. The TCR was taken from a female donor at least 60 years old with stage III squamous cell lung carcinoma. CDR3 nucleotide sequence: TGTGCCAGCAGCCCGGGACAGCACAATGAGCAGTTCTTC. It yields the protein CASSPGQHNEQFF.